This TCR beta chain was profiled in a study of blood T cells in healthy people across ages. Findings and caveats of the study: In long-lived donors, naive CD4+ cell counts and diversity exceeded those of aged donors. Age advanced and TCR beta diversity per million T cells fell, roughly linearly.

CDR1 and CDR2 from the germline V gene are MNHEY and SVGEGT. CDR3 length equals 14 residues. V was clipped by 7 bases and J by 4 bases, with 15 bases between them. About this clonotype itself: Its specificity is unknown.

Primers used in a second PCR of about 7 to 11 cycles were a sample-barcoded 5' primer and a J-beta primer mix. Using its own MiXCR run on the 5' RACE reads, TCRdb lists one record per CDR3 protein. The table has some 1,500,000 distinct CDR3 sequences, about 42% seen once. This chain uses TRBV6-2 or TRBV6-3 with TRBJ2-3; D is unclear. This TCR came from a woman aged 18-35 years in good health. Input material: blood. The CDR3 protein is CASTYPADADTQYF. The CDR3 nucleotides read TGTGCCAGCACCTACCCAGCCGACGCAGATACGCAGTATTTT.